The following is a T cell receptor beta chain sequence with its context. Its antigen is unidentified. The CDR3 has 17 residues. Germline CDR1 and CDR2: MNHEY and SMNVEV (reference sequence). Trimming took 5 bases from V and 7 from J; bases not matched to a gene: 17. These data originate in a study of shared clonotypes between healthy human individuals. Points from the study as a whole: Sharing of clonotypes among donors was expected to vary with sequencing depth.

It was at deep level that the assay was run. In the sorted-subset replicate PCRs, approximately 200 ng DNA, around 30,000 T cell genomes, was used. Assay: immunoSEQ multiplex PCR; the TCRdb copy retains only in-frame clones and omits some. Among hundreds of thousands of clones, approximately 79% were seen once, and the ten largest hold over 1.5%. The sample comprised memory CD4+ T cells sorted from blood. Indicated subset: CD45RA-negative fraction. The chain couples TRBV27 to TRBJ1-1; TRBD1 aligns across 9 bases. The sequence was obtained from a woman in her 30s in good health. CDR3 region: CASSPHRGRVGNFEAFF. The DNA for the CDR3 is TGTGCCAGCAGTCCCCACAGGGGGCGGGTGGGGAACTTTGAAGCTTTCTTT.